These 30 T cell receptor beta chains share one sample of origin, sequenced in a study of blood T cells in healthy people across ages. A second PCR of about 6 to 12 cycles used a sample-barcoded 5' primer and a J-beta primer mix. From the 5' RACE reads, TCRdb called clonotypes with MiXCR, one entry per CDR3 protein. The data hold some 550,000 distinct CDR3 sequences, with around half observed a single time. The sequencing input was blood. The origin of the receptors is a man older than 75 in good health.

This chain connects TRBV5-1 to TRBJ2-5; D tentatively fits TRBD1 or TRBD2 (5 bases each). Trimming shortened V by 4 bases and J by 3 bases, and 13 bases separated the two germline ends. Germline assignment: CDR1 SGHRS and CDR2 YFSETQ. The CDR3 has 14 residues. In DNA form, the CDR3 reads TGCGCCAGCAGCCCAGGGACGGCTAAAGAGACCCAGTACTTC. Encoded protein: CASSPGTAKETQYF.

The rearrangement links TRBV6-2 or TRBV6-3 to TRBJ2-4, with D unclear. The CDR3 loop spans 15 amino acids. V lost 6 bases, J lost 1 base, and 13 bases lay in between. CDR1 is MNHEY, CDR2 SVGEGT, per germline. The DNA for the CDR3 is TGTGCCAGCAGGTTCTCAGAAACGGCCAAAAACATTCAGTACTTC. Its translation is CASRFSETAKNIQYF.

As DNA, the CDR3 is TGCAGTGCTATAAAGGGGGGCCCAAACACTGAAGCTTTCTTT. Residues: CSAIKGGPNTEAFF. The V and J genes are TRBV20-1 and TRBJ1-1; maybe TRBD1 (6 bases). CDR3 length: 14 amino acids. The germline gives CDR1 DFQATT, CDR2 SNEGSKA (reference sequence). The V and J ends lost 4 bases and 2 bases respectively, with 14 bases between them.

The chain carries TRBV20-1 and TRBJ2-2; 8 bases are shared with TRBD2. CDR3 size: 12 residues. The V gene's germline CDR1 is DFQATT and CDR2 SNEGSKA (reference sequence). V was clipped by 7 bases and J by 4 bases; unmatched bases: 2. The CDR3 here is CSGAGGTGELFF. The CDR3 DNA sequence: TGCAGTGGGGCGGGAGGCACCGGGGAGCTGTTTTTT.

Regarding this clonotype: A read error is possible here, since a much larger clone lies one base away. The gene calls are TRBV29-1 and TRBJ2-5; D ambiguous. The CDR3 has 12 residues. Germline loops: CDR1 SQVTM, CDR2 ANQGSEA. CDR3 nucleotides: TGCGGCGTTGCTTCCCAGAAAGAGACCCAGTACTTC. Translation gives CGVASQKETQYF.

This clonotype has more than one count but fewer than ten. V usage is TRBV6-6 and J usage is TRBJ1-5; possibly TRBD1 for D (5 bases). The length of the CDR3 is 13 residues. In germline, CDR1 is MNHNY, CDR2 SVGAGI (reference sequence). V shed 6 bases and J shed 5 bases, with 11 bases lying between them. DNA of the CDR3: TGTGCCAGCAGATCCCCAGGGTATCAGCCCCAGCATTTT. As protein: CASRSPGYQPQHF.

V gene TRBV20-1 combines with J gene TRBJ1-1; 10 bases map to TRBD1. Germline CDR1 DFQATT, CDR2 SNEGSKA (reference sequence). The length of the CDR3 is 13 residues. The ends lost 8 bases at V and 5 bases at J; junction bases unmatched: 8. The CDR3 DNA sequence: TGCAGTCCCGGGACAGGGGTAGGGACTGAAGCTTTCTTT. It specifies CSPGTGVGTEAFF.

Here the CDR3 reads CASRSTGVKDGEQFF. CDR3 nucleotides: TGTGCCAGCAGGTCAACAGGGGTTAAAGATGGTGAGCAGTTCTTC. V and J are TRBV12-3 or TRBV12-4 and TRBJ2-1; 7 positions match TRBD1. The CDR3 contains 15 residues. J gave up 9 bases and V 6 bases, and 14 bases lay outside the gene matches.

There are a few counts of this clonotype. This chain uses TRBV4-3 with TRBJ2-7; D possibly corresponds to TRBD1 (6 bases). Germline V gene data show CDR1 as LGHNA and CDR2 as YSLEER. Trimming took 0 bases from V and 6 from J, leaving 12 bases between them. The CDR3 has 14 residues. In DNA form, the CDR3 reads TGCGCCAGCAGCCAAGATATATGGGGGCGCGAGCAGTACTTC. The encoded protein is CASSQDIWGREQYF.

This clonotype was seen a handful of times. The junction departs from the called germline gene at one end, perhaps through a read error. The rearrangement uses TRBV10-2 and TRBJ2-7; perhaps TRBD2 as D (6 bases). This CDR3 is built from 14 residues. Germline V gene data show CDR1 as WSHSY and CDR2 as SAAADI. The CDR3 reads CASSGSGVKNIQYF. In nucleotides, the CDR3 is TGCGCCAGCAGCGGGAGTGGTGTCAAAAACATTCAGTATTTC.

This chain connects TRBV7-3 to TRBJ1-6; 7 positions agree with TRBD1. From germline, CDR1 is SGHTA and CDR2 FQGTGA. V gave up 5 bases and J gave up 7 bases; unmatched junction bases: 5. The CDR3 is 14 amino acids. CDR3 nucleotide sequence: TGTGCCAGCAGCGCCGGGACAGTAAATTCACCCCTCCACTTT. Amino acid sequence: CASSAGTVNSPLHF.

The chain links TRBV25-1 to TRBJ1-5, with D perhaps TRBD1 (5 bases). The ends were cut back, 3 bases at V and 6 bases at J, with 12 bases in the middle. CDR1 MGHDK and CDR2 SYGVNS come from the germline V gene. This CDR3 has 14 amino acids. CDR3 sequence (DNA): TGTGCCAGCAGTGAGGCGGGACTGAGTCAGCCCCAGCATTTT. Translating it yields CASSEAGLSQPQHF.

The J gene is TRBJ1-6, the V gene TRBV7-3, with D uncertain. The germline V gene encodes CDR1 SGHTA and CDR2 FQGTGA. The CDR3 has 15 residues. Trimming took off 1 base at V and 6 bases at J, with 10 bases between the two ends. Here the CDR3 DNA reads TGTGCCAGCAGCTTAAATTCGAGGACTAATTCACCCCTCCACTTT. It specifies CASSLNSRTNSPLHF. The full variable domain, with the rest looked up from reference TRBV7-3 and TRBJ1-6, is GAGVSQTPSNKVTEKGKYVELRCDPISGHTALYWYRQSLGQGPEFLIYFQGTGAADDSGLPNDRFFAVRPEGSVSTLKIQRTERGDSAVYLCASSLNSRTNSPLHFGNGTRLTVT.

The sample holds a few counts of this clonotype. The chain links TRBV7-2 to TRBJ1-2, with D hard to call. There are 16 residues in the CDR3. CDR1 SGHTA and CDR2 FQGNSA come from the germline V gene. With 5 bases removed from V and 3 bases from J, the gap between germline ends came to 19 bases. The CDR3 spells CASSPGSTESYYGYTF. The CDR3 nucleotides read TGTGCCAGCAGCCCGGGGAGCACCGAATCCTACTATGGCTACACCTTC.

This clonotype has only a few counts. The chain recombines TRBV9 with TRBJ1-6; 7 nucleotides agree with TRBD1. After removal of 2 bases from V and 12 bases from J, the junction contained 5 bases not matched to a gene. CDR3 size: 13 residues. Germline-derived CDR1 and CDR2 are SGDLS and YYNGEE. The DNA of the CDR3 is TGTGCCAGCAGCGTCGGACAGGAAGGACCCCTCCACTTT. It codes for CASSVGQEGPLHF. Full variable domain (outside the CDR3, taken from reference TRBV9 and TRBJ1-6): DSGVTQTPKHLITATGQRVTLRCSPRSGDLSVYWYQQSLDQGLQFLIQYYNGEERAKGNILERFSAQQFPDLHSELNLSSLELGDSALYFCASSVGQEGPLHFGNGTRLTVT.

Remarks on this clonotype: The junction does not match germline at one end; this may be a read error. This chain connects TRBV20-1 to TRBJ2-1; TRBD1 might be the D (7 bases). Germline V gene data show CDR1 as DFQATT and CDR2 as SNEGSKA (reference sequence). The CDR3 loop spans 18 amino acids. CDR3 DNA: TGCAGTGTTAGAGATCCCCAGGGGGAGGTCTCCTCCTACAATGAGCAGTTCTTC. Translation: CSVRDPQGEVSSYNEQFF.

The chain joins TRBV10-3 to TRBJ2-1; D call uncertain. The CDR3 is 15 amino acids. Trimming removed 3 bases at V and 0 bases at J, with 9 bases between. CDR1 is ENHRY, CDR2 SYGVKD, per germline. CDR3 in DNA: TGTGCCATCAGTGATACCCAGTCCTCCTACAATGAGCAGTTCTTC. This gives the protein CAISDTQSSYNEQFF.

This clonotype showed up many times. V gene TRBV6-6 combines with J gene TRBJ1-2; TRBD1 is a possible D gene (5 bases). From germline, CDR1 is MNHNY and CDR2 SVGAGI (reference sequence). Trimming took 6 bases from V and 4 from J, leaving 15 bases between them. The CDR3 consists of 14 residues. The CDR3 spells CASSREGPTYGYTF. CDR3 coding DNA: TGTGCCAGCAGCCGGGAGGGGCCGACCTATGGCTACACCTTC.

This clonotype was counted ten times or more. The chain joins TRBV6-5 to TRBJ1-5; D possibly corresponds to TRBD1 (6 bases). The germline gives CDR1 MNHEY, CDR2 SVGAGI. Trimming left V 6 bases short and J 3 bases short, with 12 bases between. The CDR3 totals 14 residues. CDR3 nucleotide sequence: TGTGCCAGCAGACTCCCGGGACACAATCAGCCCCAGCATTTT. It yields the protein CASRLPGHNQPQHF.

This rearrangement joins TRBV4-3 to TRBJ2-5; weak D call: TRBD1 (5 bases). The tail of the sequence fits TRBJ2-1 better, so the J call may be wrong. Germline V gene lookup returns CDR1 LGHNA and CDR2 YSLEER. This CDR3 is built from 13 residues. This CDR3 reads CASSPGQQETQFF. In DNA, the CDR3 is TGCGCCAGCAGCCCAGGGCAGCAAGAGACCCAGTTCTTC.

The chain has TRBV7-2 and TRBJ2-3; 12 bases align to TRBD2. The CDR3 loop spans 16 amino acids. CDR1 is SGHTA and CDR2 is FQGNSA in the germline V gene. Trimming at V came to 5 bases and at J to 1 base, leaving 4 bases not matched to a gene. The CDR3 reads CASSRRLAGGTDTQYF. CDR3 coding DNA: TGTGCCAGCAGCCGTAGACTAGCGGGGGGCACAGATACGCAGTATTTT.

In this sample, this clonotype turned up a few times. The chain couples TRBV29-1 to TRBJ2-4; tentative D call: TRBD1 (5 bases). The V gene's germline CDR1 is SQVTM and CDR2 ANQGSEA. V was shortened by 1 base and J by 3 bases, with 16 bases between the two germline ends. The CDR3 spans 16 residues. The CDR3 sequence is CSVEGGTVAGKNIQYF. CDR3 bases: TGCAGCGTTGAAGGGGGCACGGTGGCTGGCAAAAACATTCAGTACTTC.

This clonotype was seen more than once but under ten times. This chain uses TRBV5-1 with TRBJ2-5; TRBD2 matches 10 bases. The CDR3 spans 15 residues. V dropped 5 bases and J dropped 4; count of bases not matched to a gene: 8. Germline loops: CDR1 SGHRS, CDR2 YFSETQ. The CDR3 coding sequence is TGCGCCAGCAGTATCCTAGCGGGGGCTTCAGAGACCCAGTACTTC. Its translation is CASSILAGASETQYF. The whole variable domain, filled in from reference TRBV5-1 and TRBJ2-5, reads KAGVTQTPRYLIKTRGQQVTLSCSPISGHRSVSWYQQTPGQGLQFLFEYFSETQRNKGNFPGRFSGRQFSNSRSEMNVSTLELGDSALYLCASSILAGASETQYFGPGTRLLVL.

This clonotype was counted a few times. The rearrangement uses TRBV6-2 or TRBV6-3 and TRBJ2-5, with TRBD1 matching 9 bases. Germline CDR1 MNHEY, CDR2 SVGEGT. V dropped 3 bases and J dropped 7; count of bases not matched to a gene: 6. The CDR3 has 14 residues. The CDR3 loop is CASSYDRGIGTQYF. The CDR3 DNA sequence: TGTGCCAGCAGTTATGACAGGGGGATAGGGACCCAGTACTTC.

The chain is built from TRBV29-1 and TRBJ2-6, with D tentatively TRBD2 (5 bases). The CDR3 consists of 16 residues. Trimming stripped 4 bases from V and 0 bases from J, with 13 bases between. Germline assignment: CDR1 SQVTM and CDR2 ANQGSEA. CDR3 DNA: TGCAGCGTTGCGGGGTATCTCTACTCTGGGGCCAACGTCCTGACTTTC. It is translated as CSVAGYLYSGANVLTF. Full variable domain (outside the CDR3, taken from reference TRBV29-1 and TRBJ2-6): SAVISQKPSRDICQRGTSLTIQCQVDSQVTMMFWYRQQPGQSLTLIATANQGSEATYESGFVIDKFPISRPNLTFSTLTVSNMSPEDSSIYLCSVAGYLYSGANVLTFGAGSRLTVL.

This clonotype was seen repeatedly, ten times or more. This chain connects TRBV5-1 to TRBJ2-1; D possibly corresponds to TRBD1 (5 bases). This CDR3 has 14 amino acids. Germline values: CDR1 SGHRS, CDR2 YFSETQ. V was shortened by 3 bases and J by 13 bases, with 20 bases between the two germline ends. The chain's CDR3 is CASSSSLDSLRQFF. Written as DNA, the CDR3 is TGCGCCAGCAGCTCCTCCCTCGACAGCCTCAGACAGTTCTTC.

This rearrangement joins TRBV20-1 to TRBJ2-3, with 9 nucleotides matching TRBD2. CDR3 length equals 15 residues. V shed 6 bases, J shed 2 bases, and the junction held 9 bases outside the gene matches. CDR1 and CDR2 (germline): DFQATT, SNEGSKA (reference sequence). CDR3 sequence reads: CSALGPSGVTDTQYF. CDR3 nucleotide sequence: TGCAGTGCCCTAGGACCTAGCGGGGTCACAGATACGCAGTATTTT.

The V gene is TRBV4-2, the J gene TRBJ2-3; TRBD2 matches 14 bases. V lost 1 base and J lost 1; bases outside the gene matches: 10. The CDR3 has 20 residues. Germline CDR1 is LGHNA and CDR2 is YNFKEQ. CDR3 amino acids: CASSQAGTSGRRVGTDTQYF. For the CDR3, the DNA is TGTGCCAGCAGCCAAGCGGGGACTAGCGGGAGAAGGGTGGGCACAGATACGCAGTATTTT.

The chain couples TRBV4-1 to TRBJ1-5, with a possible D match to TRBD1 (5 bases). Looked up from germline, CDR1 is MGHRA and CDR2 is YSYEKL. V was clipped by 0 bases and J by 5 bases, with 8 bases between them. The CDR3 length is 14 residues. The CDR3 loop reads CASSQDGGYQPQHF. The CDR3 DNA is TGCGCCAGCAGCCAAGATGGGGGGTATCAGCCCCAGCATTTT.

This clonotype showed up just a few times. The chain links TRBV9 to TRBJ2-7; D is unclear. CDR3 size: 15 residues. Germline lookup yields CDR1 SGDLS and CDR2 YYNGEE. V lost 2 bases and J lost 0, with 12 bases in between. This chain's CDR3 is CASSVGPKRSYEQYF. CDR3 DNA: TGTGCCAGCAGCGTTGGCCCTAAGCGCTCCTACGAGCAGTACTTC.